This T cell receptor beta chain was observed in a study of CD8+ T cells in alopecia areata. Study-level information: Skin was taken from roughly 6-12-month-old C3H/HeJ graft donors that had spontaneous alopecia and grafted onto roughly 7-11-week-old female C3H/HeJ mice.

Of note for this clone: Its specificity is unknown. All gene names here are mouse names.

CD4, CD8alpha, NKG2D, NKG2ACE and other markers were used to sort pooled cutaneous lymph node cells. Overall study findings and caveats: Sequences from scalp samples also cover resident alphabeta T cells of normal skin. Patients showed less clear TCR sequence sharing than mice, possibly partly because of HLA diversity.

Extracted RNA was reverse transcribed, and the resulting cDNA served as sequencing template. The method was immunoSEQ multiplex PCR; TCRdb's version includes in-frame clones alone and lacks a portion of them. The data show about 300,000 clones, with none appearing a single time. Sequencing was carried out using CD4+ T cells sorted from a lymph node. The TCR was taken from a C3H/HeJ mouse with alopecia areata. The mouse strain carries the MHC haplotype H2-k.

The part of the CDR3 DNA that was read is TGTGCCAGCAGCCAAGATTGGGGACAGAACACA. It codes for CASSQDWGQNT. The CDR3 as a whole reads CASSQDWGQNTEVFF. The V gene is TRBV5, the J gene TRBJ1-1; weak D call: TRBD1 (5 bases). The CDR3 goes on 4 residues after the read ends, and that part is filled in from the germline J gene. Per the germline V gene, CDR1 is LGHNA and CDR2 is YNLKQL (reference sequence). Trimming took 0 bases from V and 0 from J, leaving 8 bases between them. CDR3 length equals 15 residues.